This T cell receptor (beta chain) was sequenced for a study of shared T cell receptors in the human thymus. TCRdb keeps only in-frame clones here, not all; method: immunoSEQ multiplex PCR. Found here are around 730,000 clones, approximately 85% of them singletons; the top ten hold roughly 0.01%. A further study also used this sample, focusing on human thymus T cells. From that study: Highly overlapping thymic repertoires in unrelated individuals were reported by related research.

The TCR comes from a girl under three years old with a congenital heart defect. Material: thymocytes.

CDR3 DNA: TGTGCCAGTAGTAGAGGTACGGGTCAGCCCCAGCATTTT. It yields the protein CASSRGTGQPQHF. The V call is TRBV19, the J call TRBJ1-5; D gene uncertain. CDR3 length: 13 residues. Germline V gives CDR1 LNHDA, CDR2 SQIVND (reference sequence). V was shortened by 4 bases and J by 6 bases, with 10 bases between the two germline ends.